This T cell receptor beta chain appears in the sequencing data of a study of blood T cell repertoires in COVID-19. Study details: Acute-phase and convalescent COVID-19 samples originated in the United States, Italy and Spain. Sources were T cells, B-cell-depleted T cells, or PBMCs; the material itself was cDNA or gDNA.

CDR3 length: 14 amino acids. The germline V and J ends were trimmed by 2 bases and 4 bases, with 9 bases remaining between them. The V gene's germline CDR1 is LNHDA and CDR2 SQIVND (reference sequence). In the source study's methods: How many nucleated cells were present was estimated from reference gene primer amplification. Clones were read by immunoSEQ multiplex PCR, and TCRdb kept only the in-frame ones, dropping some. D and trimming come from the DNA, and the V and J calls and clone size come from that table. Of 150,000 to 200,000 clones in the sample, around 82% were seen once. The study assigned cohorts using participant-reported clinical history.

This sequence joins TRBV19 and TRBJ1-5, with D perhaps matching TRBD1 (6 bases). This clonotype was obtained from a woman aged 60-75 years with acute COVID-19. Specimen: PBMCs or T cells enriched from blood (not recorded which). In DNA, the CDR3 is TGTGCCAGTAGTATAATGACAGGTAATCAGCCCCAGCATTTT. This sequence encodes CASSIMTGNQPQHF.